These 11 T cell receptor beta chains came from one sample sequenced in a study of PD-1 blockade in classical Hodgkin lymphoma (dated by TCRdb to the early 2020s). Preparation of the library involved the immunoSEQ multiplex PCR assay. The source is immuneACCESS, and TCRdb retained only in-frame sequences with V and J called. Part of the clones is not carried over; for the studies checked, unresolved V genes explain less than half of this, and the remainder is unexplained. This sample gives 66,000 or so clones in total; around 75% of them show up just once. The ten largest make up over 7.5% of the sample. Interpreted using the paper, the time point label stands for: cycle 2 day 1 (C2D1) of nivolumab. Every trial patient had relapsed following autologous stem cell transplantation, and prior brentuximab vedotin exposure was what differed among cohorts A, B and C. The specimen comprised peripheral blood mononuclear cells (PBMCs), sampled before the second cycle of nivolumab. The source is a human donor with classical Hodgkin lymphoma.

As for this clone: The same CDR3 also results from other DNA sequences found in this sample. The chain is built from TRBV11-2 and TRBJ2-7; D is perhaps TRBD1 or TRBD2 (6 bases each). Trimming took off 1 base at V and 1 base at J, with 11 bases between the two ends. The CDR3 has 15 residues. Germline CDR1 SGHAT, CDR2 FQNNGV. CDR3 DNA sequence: TGTGCCAGCAGCTTAGGAGGAGGGGGATCCTACGAGCAGTACTTC. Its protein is CASSLGGGGSYEQYF.

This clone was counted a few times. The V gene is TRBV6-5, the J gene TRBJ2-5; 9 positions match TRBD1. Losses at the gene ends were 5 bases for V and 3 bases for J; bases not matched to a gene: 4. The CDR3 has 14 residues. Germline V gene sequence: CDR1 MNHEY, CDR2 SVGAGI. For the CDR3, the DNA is TGTGCCAGCAGTGCCTGGACAGGGGAAGAGACCCAGTACTTC. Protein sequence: CASSAWTGEETQYF.

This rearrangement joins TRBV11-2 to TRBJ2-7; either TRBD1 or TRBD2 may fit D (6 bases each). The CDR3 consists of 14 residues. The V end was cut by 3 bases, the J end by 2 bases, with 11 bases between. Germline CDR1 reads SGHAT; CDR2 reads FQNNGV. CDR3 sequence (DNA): TGTGCCAGCAGCTTTGGAGGGGGGCCCTACGAGCAGTACTTC. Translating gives CASSFGGGPYEQYF.

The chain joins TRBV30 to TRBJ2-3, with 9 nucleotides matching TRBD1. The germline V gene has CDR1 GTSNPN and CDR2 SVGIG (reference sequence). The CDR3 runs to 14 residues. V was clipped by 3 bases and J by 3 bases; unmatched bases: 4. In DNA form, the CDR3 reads TGTGCCTGGAGCTTAGACAGGGGGACAGATACGCAGTATTTT. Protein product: CAWSLDRGTDTQYF.

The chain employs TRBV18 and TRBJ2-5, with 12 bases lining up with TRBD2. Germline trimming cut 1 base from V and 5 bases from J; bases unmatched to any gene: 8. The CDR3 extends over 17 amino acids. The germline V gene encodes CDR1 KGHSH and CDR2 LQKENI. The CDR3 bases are TGTGCCAGCTCACCACGAACTAGCGGGAGGTCCAGGGAGACCCAGTACTTC. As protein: CASSPRTSGRSRETQYF.

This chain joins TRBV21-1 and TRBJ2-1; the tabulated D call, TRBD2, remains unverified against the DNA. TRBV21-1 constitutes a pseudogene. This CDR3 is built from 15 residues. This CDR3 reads CASGRLAGEMNEQFF. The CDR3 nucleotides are TGTGCCAGCGGACGACTAGCGGGAGAGATGAATGAGCAGTTCTTC.

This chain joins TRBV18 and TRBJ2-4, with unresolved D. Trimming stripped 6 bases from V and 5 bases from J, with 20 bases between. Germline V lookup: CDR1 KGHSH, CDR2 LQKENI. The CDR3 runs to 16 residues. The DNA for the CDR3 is TGTGCCAGCTCGGCGAAGGCAGAGACCATCGAAAACATTCAGTACTTC. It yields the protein CASSAKAETIENIQYF.

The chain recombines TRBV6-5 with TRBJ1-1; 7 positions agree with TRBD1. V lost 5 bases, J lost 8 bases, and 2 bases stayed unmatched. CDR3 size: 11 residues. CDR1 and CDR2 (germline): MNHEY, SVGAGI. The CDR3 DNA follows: TGTGCCAGCAGTGACAGGGTCGAAGCTTTCTTT. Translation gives CASSDRVEAFF.

The chain's CDR3 is CASSSRGDRGEQYF. The CDR3 region has the DNA TGTGCCAGCAGCTCAAGGGGGGACAGGGGCGAGCAGTACTTC. The chain recombines TRBV7-8 with TRBJ2-7; 10 nucleotides line up with TRBD1. The CDR3 spans 14 residues. Germline loops: CDR1 SGHVS, CDR2 FQNEAQ. J was trimmed by 6 bases and V by 4 bases; bases with no gene match: 6. Combining the CDR3 with reference TRBV7-8 and TRBJ2-7 gives the whole variable domain GAGVSQSPRYKVAKRGQDVALRCDPISGHVSLFWYQQALGQGPEFLTYFQNEAQLDKSGLPSDRFFAERPEGSVSTLKIQRTQQEDSAVYLCASSSRGDRGEQYFGPGTRLTVT.

The CDR3 coding sequence is TGTGCCAGCTCGACCGCGGCCTCGGGGGGTGGCTACACCTTC. Encoded protein: CASSTAASGGGYTF. V is TRBV28 and J is TRBJ1-2, with D maybe TRBD1 (5 bases). The CDR3 has 14 residues. The ends were cut back, 8 bases at V and 7 bases at J, with 20 bases in the middle. Germline values: CDR1 MDHEN, CDR2 SYDVKM.

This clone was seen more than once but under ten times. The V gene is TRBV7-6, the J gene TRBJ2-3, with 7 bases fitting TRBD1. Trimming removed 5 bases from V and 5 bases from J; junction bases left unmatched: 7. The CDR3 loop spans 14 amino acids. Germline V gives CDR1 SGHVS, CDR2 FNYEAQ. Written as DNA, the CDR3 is TGTGCCAGCAGCATTGACAGGGAGCGAGATACGCAGTATTTT. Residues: CASSIDRERDTQYF.